These T cell receptor beta chains were read from a single sample in a study of siplizumab effects on memory and regulatory T cells. Some clones are missing from TCRdb's copy, which holds only in-frame ones; the method was immunoSEQ multiplex PCR. The repertoire holds about 100,000 clones, 94% seen once, with less than 1.5% in the top ten. Sequencing input: non-Treg CD4+ T cells sorted from blood. Receptor source: a human donor in good health. CDR3s include the opening cysteine and the closing phenylalanine or tryptophan. The D gene is left open where the match is weak. The size of a clone is reported for some rows only, either as once, few or many, or as a class for expanded clones.

TRBJ2-7	-	TRBD2	TRBV14	TGTGCCAGCAGCCAAGGAAATGGACTAGCGGGTTACGAGCAGTACTTC	CASSQGNGLAGYEQYF
TRBJ1-1	-	-	TRBV4-1	TGCGCCAGCAGCCAAGACCCCGCGACAGGCCGAAACACTGAAGCTTTCTTT	CASSQDPATGRNTEAFF
TRBJ1-2	-	-	TRBV6-4	TGTGCCAGCAGTGGCAGGGGTGATGGCTACACCTTC	CASSGRGDGYTF
TRBJ2-6	-	-	TRBV6-6	TGTGCCAGCAGTTACAGGGCCGGGGCCAACGTCCTGACTTTC	CASSYRAGANVLTF
TRBJ2-7	-	-	TRBV6-4	TGTGCCAGCAGTTTTTTGTGGACACTGTCCTACTACGAGCAGTACTTC	CASSFLWTLSYYEQYF
TRBJ1-4	-	-	TRBV30	TGTGCCTGGATGAAGGGGATCAATGAAAAACTGTTTTTT	CAWMKGINEKLFF
TRBJ1-2	-	TRBD1	TRBV14	TGTGCCAGCAGCCAGGACAGGGGTTTCTATGGCTACACCTTC	CASSQDRGFYGYTF
TRBJ2-7	-	TRBD2	TRBV7-2	TGTGCCAGCAGTCCCCGAACCGGGACTACCCCCTACGAGCAGTACTTC	CASSPRTGTTPYEQYF
TRBJ1-5	once	-	TRBV28	TGTGCCAGCAGTTCGGTTGAGCCCCAGCATTTT	CASSSVEPQHF
TRBJ2-2	-	-	TRBV15	TGTGCCACCAGCAGGGGACTCGAGGGCACCGGGGAGCTGTTTTTT	CATSRGLEGTGELFF
TRBJ2-1	-	-	TRBV10-3	TGTGCCATCAGTGGGATATTTTGGGGCGGTCGCTCCTACAATGAGCAGTTCTTC	CAISGIFWGGRSYNEQFF
TRBJ1-1	-	-	TRBV11-3	TGTGCCAGCAGCTCAGAGGGAGGGGACACTGAAGCTTTCTTT	CASSSEGGDTEAFF
TRBJ2-1	-	TRBD2	TRBV5-4	TGTGCCAGCAGCGCGGGAGGGCCCTACAATGAGCAGTTCTTC	CASSAGGPYNEQFF
TRBJ1-2	-	-	TRBV6-5	TGTGCCAGCAGTTACTCTCAGTCCAGGGAATTC	CASSYSQSREF
TRBJ2-3	-	TRBD2	TRBV7-2	TGTGCCAGCAGCCGCCGAAGCGGGGCTAGCACAGATACGCAGTATTTT	CASSRRSGASTDTQYF
TRBJ2-2	-	TRBD2	TRBV4-2	TGTGCCAGCAGCCAAGAGGCGGGACTAGCGATGAACACCGGGGAGCTGTTTTTT	CASSQEAGLAMNTGELFF
TRBJ2-1	-	TRBD2	TRBV7-2	TGTGCCAGCAGCACCAGGACTAGCGCTCCTTACAATGAGCAGTTCTTC	CASSTRTSAPYNEQFF
TRBJ1-2	-	TRBD1	TRBV19	TGTGCCAGTAGTATCGCCCGACAGGGGGCGAGTGGCTATGGCTACACCTTC	CASSIARQGASGYGYTF
TRBJ1-4	-	-	TRBV25-1	TGTGCCAGCAGTGAGGTGGGAACAGGGAAGGAAAAACTGTTTTTT	CASSEVGTGKEKLFF
TRBJ1-4	-	TRBD1	TRBV27	TGTGCCAGCAGTCTCTCGGGACAGGGATTAAGAGAAAAACTGTTTTTT	CASSLSGQGLREKLFF
TRBJ1-4	-	-	TRBV28	TGTGCCAGCAATGTCCTAGGGGGGAAGACTAATGAAAAACTGTTTTTT	CASNVLGGKTNEKLFF
TRBJ2-7	-	-	TRBV6-5	TGTGCCAGCAGTAATGCGGATACCTACGAGCAGTACTTC	CASSNADTYEQYF
TRBJ1-2	-	TRBD1	TRBV9	TGTGCCAGCAGCCCTTGGGACAGTCAAAACTATGGCTACACCTTC	CASSPWDSQNYGYTF
TRBJ1-2	-	-	TRBV11-2	TGTGCCAGCAGCCCTACTGGCAGGGCAGTCTATGGCTACACCTTC	CASSPTGRAVYGYTF
TRBJ1-5	-	-	TRBV4-1	TGCGCCAGCAGCCATTTGGGGAGGGGCGGGAATCAGCCCCAGCATTTT	CASSHLGRGGNQPQHF
TRBJ2-2	-	-	TRBV6-5	TGTGCCAGCGGCCGTGCCGGGGAGCTGTTTTTT	CASGRAGELFF
TRBJ1-1	-	TRBD1	TRBV9	TGTGCCAGCAGCGTAGTCCCATTAGGACAGGGGGCCACTGAAGCTTTCTTT	CASSVVPLGQGATEAFF
TRBJ2-1	-	TRBD2	TRBV5-1	TGCGCCAGCAAAGAAGCGGGGAATTACAATGAGCAGTTCTTC	CASKEAGNYNEQFF
TRBJ2-7	-	-	TRBV28	TGTGCCAGCAGTTTACCGTCCGCAGCTACGTACTTC	CASSLPSAATYF
TRBJ1-4	-	-	TRBV18	TGTGCCAGCTCACCGGGGGCAACTAATGAAAAACTGTTTTTT	CASSPGATNEKLFF
TRBJ1-1	few	TRBD1	TRBV7-9	TGTGCCAGCAGCTCCGACAGGGGGACGATGAACACTGAAGCTTTCTTT	CASSSDRGTMNTEAFF
TRBJ1-1	-	TRBD1	TRBV7-8	TGTGCCAGCAGCTTGGTTCGAGGAGGGACAGGGGCGAAGTCCCCCGGAGCTTTCTTT	CASSLVRGGTGAKSPGAFF
TRBJ2-6	-	-	TRBV27	TGTGCCAGCAGTCAGGGTATTGGGGCCAACGTCCTGACTTTC	CASSQGIGANVLTF
TRBJ2-3	-	-	TRBV5-1	TGCGCCAGCAGCTTGGAAGCGGGCACAGATACGCAGTATTTT	CASSLEAGTDTQYF
TRBJ1-1	-	-	TRBV4-1	TGCGCCAGCAGCCAAGAAAAGACGGATAGAGGGACTGAAGCTTTCTTT	CASSQEKTDRGTEAFF
TRBJ2-3	-	TRBD1	TRBV2	TGTGCCACCCCCGCAGGGGGAAGTTACACAGATACGCAGTATTTT	CATPAGGSYTDTQYF
TRBJ2-3	-	-	TRBV5-1	TGCGCCAGCAGCTCCATCCCCACAGATACGCAGTATTTT	CASSSIPTDTQYF
TRBJ2-5	-	-	TRBV28	TGTGCCAGCAGTTCCCCCGCAACAGGATCACAGTACTTC	CASSSPATGSQYF
TRBJ2-1	-	-	TRBV10-3	TGTGCCATCAGTGGGGTTGCGGGGGCGGGGAATGAGCAGTTCTTC	CAISGVAGAGNEQFF